Listed below are T cell receptor beta chains from one sample, sequenced in a study of glioma-infiltrating T cells. TCRdb ran MiXCR on the multiplex PCR reads and lists one entry per CDR3 protein. The sample records some 100,000 distinct CDR3 sequences, 20% to 30% being singletons. Sample: glioma tissue, nonneoplastic brain tissue, or PBMCs (not recorded which). These receptor sequences come from a human donor with low-grade glioma or glioblastoma, undergoing nonglioma brain surgery, or in good health (not recorded which). Both conserved end residues are part of each CDR3. The D gene is left open where the match is weak. A row's size may be missing; if present it is once, few, many or a size class.

TRBD1 | few | TRBV19 | CASSISGTGGYEQYF
. | many | TRBV6-6 | CASSYSKWEIKAFF
TRBD2 | many | TRBV12-3/TRBV12-4 | CASSWPASGSRHEQFF
. | few | TRBV29-1 | CSGVFRLNTEAFF
TRBD1 | few | TRBV12-3/TRBV12-4 | CASTTGQGVDQPQHF
. | . | TRBV15 | CATSFCLRAEAFF
. | many | TRBV4-1 | CASSQFGGFRETQYF
. | many | TRBV7-2 | CASSPLGDYSPLHF
. | many | TRBV10-3 | CAIRQGDEQFF
TRBD1 | many | TRBV15 | CATSISRGTAEAFF